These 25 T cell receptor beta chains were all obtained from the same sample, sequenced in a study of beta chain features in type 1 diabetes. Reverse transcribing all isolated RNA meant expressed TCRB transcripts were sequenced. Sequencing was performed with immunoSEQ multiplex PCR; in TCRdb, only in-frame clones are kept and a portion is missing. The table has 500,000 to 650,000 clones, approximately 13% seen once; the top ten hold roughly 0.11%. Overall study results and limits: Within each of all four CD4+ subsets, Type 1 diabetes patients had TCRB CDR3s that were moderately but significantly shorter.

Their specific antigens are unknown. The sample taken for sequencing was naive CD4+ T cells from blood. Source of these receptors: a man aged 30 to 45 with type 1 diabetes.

The CDR3 spells CASSSPLAGENTGELFF. DNA for the CDR3: TGTGCCAGCAGCTCGCCGCTAGCGGGGGAGAACACCGGGGAGCTGTTTTTT. The chain is built from TRBV11-3 and TRBJ2-2; 10 bases align to TRBD2. The germline V gene has CDR1 SGHNT and CDR2 YENEEA. The CDR3 covers 17 residues. J gave up 1 base and V 4 bases, and 6 bases lay outside the gene matches.

The CDR3 spells CASSLGHQGLGTEAFF. The CDR3 DNA reads TGTGCCAGCAGCTTGGGGCACCAGGGGCTTGGCACTGAAGCTTTCTTT. The chain combines TRBV5-6 with TRBJ1-1; D might be TRBD1 (6 bases). Deletions cut 0 bases from V and 4 bases from J, with 16 bases between. This CDR3 region has 16 residues. The germline V gene encodes CDR1 SGHDT and CDR2 YYEEEE.

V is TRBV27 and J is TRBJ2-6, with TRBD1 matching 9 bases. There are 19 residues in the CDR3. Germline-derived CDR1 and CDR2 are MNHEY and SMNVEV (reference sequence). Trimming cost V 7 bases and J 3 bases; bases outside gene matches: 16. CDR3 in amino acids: CASTPRGDRGLYGANVLTF. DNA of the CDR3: TGTGCCAGCACCCCCAGGGGCGACAGGGGGTTGTATGGGGCCAACGTCCTGACTTTC.

CDR3 amino acids: CASSQDSGLYGYTF. The DNA for the CDR3 is TGTGCCAGCAGCCAAGATTCAGGGTTGTATGGCTACACCTTC. The chain joins TRBV14 to TRBJ1-2; tentatively, D is TRBD1 (5 bases). CDR3 length: 14 residues. V lost 0 bases and J lost 5, with 10 bases in between. CDR1 and CDR2 from the germline V gene are SGHDN and FVKESK.

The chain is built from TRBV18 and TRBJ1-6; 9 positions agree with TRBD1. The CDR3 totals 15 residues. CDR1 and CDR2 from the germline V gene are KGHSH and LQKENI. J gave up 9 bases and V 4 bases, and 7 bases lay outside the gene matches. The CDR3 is CASSQRDRVGSPLHF. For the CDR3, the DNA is TGTGCCAGCTCACAAAGGGACAGGGTCGGTTCACCCCTCCACTTT.

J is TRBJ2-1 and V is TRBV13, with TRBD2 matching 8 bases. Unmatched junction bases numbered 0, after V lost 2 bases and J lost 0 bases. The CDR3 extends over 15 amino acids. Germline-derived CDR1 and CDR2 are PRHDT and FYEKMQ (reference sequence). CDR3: CASSLRGGSYNEQFF. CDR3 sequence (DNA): TGTGCCAGCAGCTTACGGGGGGGCTCCTACAATGAGCAGTTCTTC.

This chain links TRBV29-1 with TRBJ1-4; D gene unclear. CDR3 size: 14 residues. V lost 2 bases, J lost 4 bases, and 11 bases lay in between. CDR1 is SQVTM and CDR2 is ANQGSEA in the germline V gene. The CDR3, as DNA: TGCAGCGTTGAACTTCCCAGGCATAATGAAAAACTGTTTTTT. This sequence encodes CSVELPRHNEKLFF.

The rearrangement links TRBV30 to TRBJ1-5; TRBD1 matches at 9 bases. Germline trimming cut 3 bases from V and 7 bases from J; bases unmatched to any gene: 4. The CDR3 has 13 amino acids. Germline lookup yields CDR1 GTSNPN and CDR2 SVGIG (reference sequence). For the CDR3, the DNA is TGTGCCTGGAGCTACAGGGGGCTGCAGCCCCAGCATTTT. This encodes CAWSYRGLQPQHF.

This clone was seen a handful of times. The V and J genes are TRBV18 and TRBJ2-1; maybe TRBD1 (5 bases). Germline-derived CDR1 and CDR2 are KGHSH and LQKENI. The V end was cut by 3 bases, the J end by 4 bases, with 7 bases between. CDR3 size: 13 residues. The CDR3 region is CASSPTEYNEQFF. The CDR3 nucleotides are TGTGCCAGCTCACCGACAGAGTACAATGAGCAGTTCTTC.

CDR3 loop: CASSLRQGGLSPLHF. DNA for the CDR3: TGTGCCAGCAGCTTACGACAGGGGGGTCTGTCACCCCTCCACTTT. The chain employs TRBV7-9 and TRBJ1-6, with TRBD1 matching over 9 bases. Unmatched junction bases numbered 6, after V lost 2 bases and J lost 10 bases. The CDR3 is 15 amino acids. CDR1 is SEHNR and CDR2 is FQNEAQ in the germline V gene (reference sequence).

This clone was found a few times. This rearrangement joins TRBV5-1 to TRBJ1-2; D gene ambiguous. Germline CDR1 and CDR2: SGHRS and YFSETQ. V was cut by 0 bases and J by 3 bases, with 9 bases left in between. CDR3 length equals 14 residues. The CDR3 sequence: CASSLGRQDYGYTF. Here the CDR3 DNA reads TGCGCCAGCAGCTTGGGCCGGCAGGACTATGGCTACACCTTC.

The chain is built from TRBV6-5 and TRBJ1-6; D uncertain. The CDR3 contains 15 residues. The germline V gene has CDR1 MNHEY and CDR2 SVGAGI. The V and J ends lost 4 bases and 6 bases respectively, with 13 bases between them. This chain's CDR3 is CASSFDMLPNSPLHF. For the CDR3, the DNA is TGTGCCAGCAGTTTCGACATGTTACCTAATTCACCCCTCCACTTT.

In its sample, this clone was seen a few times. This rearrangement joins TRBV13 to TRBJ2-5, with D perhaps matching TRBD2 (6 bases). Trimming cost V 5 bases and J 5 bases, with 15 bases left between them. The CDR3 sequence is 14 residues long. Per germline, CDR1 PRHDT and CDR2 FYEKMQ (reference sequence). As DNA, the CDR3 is TGTGCCAGCAGCCCGAGGAGGGGTACGGAGACCCAGTACTTC. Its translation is CASSPRRGTETQYF.

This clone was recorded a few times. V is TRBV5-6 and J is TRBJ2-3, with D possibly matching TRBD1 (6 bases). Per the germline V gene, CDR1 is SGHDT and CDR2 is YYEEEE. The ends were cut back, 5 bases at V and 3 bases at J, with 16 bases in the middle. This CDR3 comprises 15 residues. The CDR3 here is CASRPTGPRTDTQYF. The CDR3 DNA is TGTGCCAGCAGGCCTACAGGGCCGAGGACAGATACGCAGTATTTT. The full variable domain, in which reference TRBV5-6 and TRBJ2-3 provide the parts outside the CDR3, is DAGVTQSPTHLIKTRGQQVTLRCSPKSGHDTVSWYQQALGQGPQFIFQYYEEEERQRGNFPDRFSGHQFPNYSSELNVNALLLGDSALYLCASRPTGPRTDTQYFGPGTRLTVL.

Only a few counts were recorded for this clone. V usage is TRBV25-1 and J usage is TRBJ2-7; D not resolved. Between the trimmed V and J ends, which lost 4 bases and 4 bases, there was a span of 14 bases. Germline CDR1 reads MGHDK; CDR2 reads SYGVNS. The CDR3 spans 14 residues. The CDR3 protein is CASSGPLLPYEQYF. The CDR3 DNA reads TGTGCCAGCAGTGGGCCCTTACTCCCATACGAGCAGTACTTC.

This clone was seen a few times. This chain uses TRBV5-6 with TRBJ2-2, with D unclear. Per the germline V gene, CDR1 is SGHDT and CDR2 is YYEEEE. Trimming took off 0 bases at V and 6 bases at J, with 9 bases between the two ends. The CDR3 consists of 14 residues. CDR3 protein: CASSLGRHAGELFF. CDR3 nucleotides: TGTGCCAGCAGCTTGGGACGGCACGCCGGGGAGCTGTTTTTT.

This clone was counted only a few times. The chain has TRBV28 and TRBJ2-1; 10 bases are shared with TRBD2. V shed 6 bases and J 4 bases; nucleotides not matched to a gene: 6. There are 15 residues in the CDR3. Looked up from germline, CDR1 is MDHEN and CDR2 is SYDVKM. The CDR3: CASSGTSGEYNEQFF. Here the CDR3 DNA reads TGTGCCAGCAGCGGTACTAGCGGGGAGTACAATGAGCAGTTCTTC.

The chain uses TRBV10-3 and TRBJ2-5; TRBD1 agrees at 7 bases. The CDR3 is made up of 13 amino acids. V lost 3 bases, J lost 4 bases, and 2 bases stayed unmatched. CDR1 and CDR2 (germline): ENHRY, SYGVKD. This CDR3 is CAISEGGGETQYF. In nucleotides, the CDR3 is TGTGCCATCAGTGAAGGGGGCGGAGAGACCCAGTACTTC.

The CDR3 sequence: CASSPSLDGASRDTQYF. For the CDR3, the DNA is TGTGCCAGCAGCCCCTCACTGGACGGAGCTTCTAGAGATACGCAGTATTTT. The chain joins TRBV5-6 to TRBJ2-3; no clear D gene. The CDR3 covers 17 residues. Germline CDR1 and CDR2: SGHDT and YYEEEE. Trimming removed 4 bases from V and 5 bases from J, with 23 bases in between. Full variable domain (missing parts from reference TRBV5-6 and TRBJ2-3): DAGVTQSPTHLIKTRGQQVTLRCSPKSGHDTVSWYQQALGQGPQFIFQYYEEEERQRGNFPDRFSGHQFPNYSSELNVNALLLGDSALYLCASSPSLDGASRDTQYFGPGTRLTVL.

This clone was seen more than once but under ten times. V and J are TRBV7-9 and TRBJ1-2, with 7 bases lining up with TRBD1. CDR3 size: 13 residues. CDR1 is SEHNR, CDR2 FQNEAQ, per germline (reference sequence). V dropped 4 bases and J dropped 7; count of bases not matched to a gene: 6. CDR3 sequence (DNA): TGTGCCAGCAGCTCCGGACAGGCGTCTGGCTACACCTTC. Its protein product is CASSSGQASGYTF.

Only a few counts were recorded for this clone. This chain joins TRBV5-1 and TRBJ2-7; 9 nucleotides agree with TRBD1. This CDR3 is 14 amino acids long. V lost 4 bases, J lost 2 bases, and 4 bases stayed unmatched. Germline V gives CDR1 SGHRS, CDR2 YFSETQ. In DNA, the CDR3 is TGCGCCAGCAGCCCGGGACAGGGCGCCTACGAGCAGTACTTC. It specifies CASSPGQGAYEQYF.

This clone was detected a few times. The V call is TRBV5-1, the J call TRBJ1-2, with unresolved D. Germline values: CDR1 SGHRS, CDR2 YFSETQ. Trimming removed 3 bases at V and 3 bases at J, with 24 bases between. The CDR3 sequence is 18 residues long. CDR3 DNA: TGCGCCAGCAGCTCGCAAAAAATTCTCCAGAGAGACTACTATGGCTACACCTTC. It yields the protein CASSSQKILQRDYYGYTF.

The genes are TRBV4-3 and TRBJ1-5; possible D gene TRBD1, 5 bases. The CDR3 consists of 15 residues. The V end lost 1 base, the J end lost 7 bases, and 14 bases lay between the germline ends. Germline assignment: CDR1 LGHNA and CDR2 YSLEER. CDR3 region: CASSQGRGFRQPQHF. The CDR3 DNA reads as TGCGCCAGCAGCCAAGGGAGGGGCTTCAGACAGCCCCAGCATTTT.

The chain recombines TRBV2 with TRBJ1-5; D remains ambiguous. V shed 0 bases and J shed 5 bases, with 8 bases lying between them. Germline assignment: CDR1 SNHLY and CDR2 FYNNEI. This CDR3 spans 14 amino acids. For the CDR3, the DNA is TGTGCCAGCAGTGAAGCGTCTGAGGATCAGCCCCAGCATTTT. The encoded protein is CASSEASEDQPQHF.

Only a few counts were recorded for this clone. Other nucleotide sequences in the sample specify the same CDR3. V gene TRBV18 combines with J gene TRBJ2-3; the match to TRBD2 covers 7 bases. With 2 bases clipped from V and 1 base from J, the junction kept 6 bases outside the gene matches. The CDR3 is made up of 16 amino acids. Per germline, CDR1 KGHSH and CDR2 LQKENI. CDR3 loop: CASSPRSSGGTDTQYF. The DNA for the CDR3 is TGTGCCAGCTCACCAAGGTCCAGCGGGGGCACAGATACGCAGTATTTT. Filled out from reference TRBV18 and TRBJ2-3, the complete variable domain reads NAGVMQNPRHLVRRRGQEARLRCSPMKGHSHVYWYRQLPEEGLKFMVYLQKENIIDESGMPKERFSAEFPKEGPSILRIQQVVRGDSAAYFCASSPRSSGGTDTQYFGPGTRLTVL.